This entry features one TCR beta chain sequence. This record belongs to a study of blood T cell repertoires in COVID-19. Here immunoSEQ multiplex PCR was the method, and the copy in TCRdb shows in-frame clones only, minus some. This table has about 93,000 clones, 90% appearing once. V lost 0 bases and J lost 6, with 5 bases in between. The length of the CDR3 is 12 residues. The receptor comes from a human donor with active COVID-19. The donor label of this sample is uncertain. This sequence joins TRBV12-3 or TRBV12-4 and TRBJ1-2; D not resolved. The specimen sequenced was peripheral blood. The CDR3 region is CASSLAGDGYTF. As DNA, the CDR3 is TGTGCCAGCAGTTTAGCCGGGGATGGCTACACCTTC.